The clone carrying this T cell receptor beta chain was seen many times. The CDR3 runs to 13 residues. Trimming pared 2 bases from V and 4 bases from J, leaving 11 bases between. CDR1 SQVTM and CDR2 ANQGSEA come from the germline V gene. This entry comes from a study of human T cells and chemical hapten exposure. TCRdb independently ran MiXCR on the RACE reads; one entry per CDR3 protein. The sample holds 240,000 or so distinct CDR3 sequences; 7% to 10% are singletons and the top ten take approximately 2.3%. Sample time point: pre-sensitization, week 0. Treatment in this sample: therapeutic diphenylcyclopropenone sensitization with weekly scalp DPC.

This specimen was whole blood, taken in connection with sensitization to the hapten diphenylcyclopropenone (DPC). The source of this sequence is a woman aged 35 to 49 with alopecia areata. Some clones in this sample may be carry-over from other donors' samples. The chain joins TRBV29-1 to TRBJ2-5; D possibly matches TRBD1 or TRBD2 (6 bases each). CDR3 protein: CSVERGRGETQYF. Here the CDR3 DNA reads TGCAGCGTTGAACGGGGGCGGGGAGAGACCCAGTACTTC.